This TCR beta chain was recovered during a study of CD8+ T cells in alopecia areata (dated by TCRdb to between 2018 and 2020). In the study overall: Treated patients were enrolled in an open-label pilot trial of oral tofacitinib, 5 to 10 mg twice daily, for moderate-to-severe alopecia areata. Tofacitinib was given for 6 to 18 months, followed by 6 months of follow-up off drug to assess delayed response and recurrence. Patients on tofacitinib were biopsied at baseline and after 4 and 24 weeks of treatment, and several of the patients also had a later scalp biopsy. Clonality in the scalp was compared among normal scalp (n=4), patchy alopecia areata scalp (n=8), and alopecia totalis/universalis scalp (n=8). Amplification of TCRbeta CDR3 regions was done by immunoSEQ multiplex PCR using 35 Vbeta forward primers and 13 Jbeta reverse primers. High-throughput TCRbeta sequencing was used to examine T cell clonal expansion in alopecia areata in both the C3H/HeJ mouse model and human patients. The SALT score, which quantifies the percentage of affected scalp surface area, was used to measure disease severity in treated patients. RNA was extracted with the PAXgene miRNA kit for fixed scalp, the miRNeasy kit for PBMCs, and the RNeasy kit for mouse skin. In humans, TCRbeta sequencing was performed on scalp tissue and on sorted CD4+ and CD8+ peripheral blood T cells from healthy controls and from patients with patchy or totalis/universalis alopecia areata. The research as a whole found: Compared with mice, TCR sequences shared between patients were less clear, possibly partly because of HLA diversity across the patient population. Resident alphabeta T cells in normal human skin are also sequenced, complicating scalp TCR repertoire analysis, unlike mouse skin dominated by gammadelta T cells. During tofacitinib treatment, many expanded lesional clones remained in scalp and blood, and this persistence may partly explain relapse after treatment is stopped. Tofacitinib significantly lowered scalp clonality and the number of expanded CD8+ clones among the top 100 scalp clones. Lesional scalp, especially in alopecia totalis/universalis, showed higher clonality and more expanded CD8+ clones than normal scalp, suggesting antigenic drive. Because the treated cohort was small and had just a single nonresponder, larger studies are needed to establish links between baseline CD8+ expansion and response.

This clone was detected only a few times. The antigen this receptor binds is unknown. Base qualities are not provided; no much larger clone lies one nucleotide away. Libraries came from the immunoSEQ multiplex PCR assay. For TCR sequencing, RNA was extracted from every sample and reverse transcribed into cDNA to serve as template. SuperScript III was used for first-strand cDNA synthesis, primed with a 2:1 mix of oligo-dT and random hexamers. Amplification bias was assessed with a synthetic immune receptor repertoire, and residual bias was removed computationally. The authors' analysis ran thus. Raw reads were preprocessed to remove errors, and CDR3 was defined according to IMGT conventions as the region from the conserved cysteine to phenylalanine. Clonality was calculated as 1 minus Shannon entropy normalized by log2 of the number of productive unique TCRs. Whether scalp clones were CD4 or CD8 was inferred by matching scalp TCRbeta sequences against CD4 and CD8 repertoires sorted from blood. TCRdb retrieved this table from immuneACCESS and kept in-frame rearrangements only. Not all clones are present; in checked studies, unresolved V genes account for under half, and no reason is known for the remainder. The D gene and trimming were derived from the DNA, and the V and J assignments and clone size from that table. The sample records approximately 280,000 clones, about three fifths of which are singletons. Clones ranked in the top ten supply 1.8% of the sample.

Germline trimming: 7 bases from V, 3 bases from J; junction bases outside gene matches: 3. From the germline V gene, CDR1 is MGHDK and CDR2 is SYGVNS. The CDR3 runs 12 residues from the cysteine to the phenylalanine. CDR3 DNA only is kept here, 36 bases in frame from base 1. The sample's time point label is to be understood as: roughly 26 weeks on oral tofacitinib. This specimen's treatment or condition label, per the study, means: oral pan-JAK inhibitor, 5-10 mg twice daily. Lesional scalp punch biopsies and peripheral blood were collected from alopecia areata patients. PBMCs were isolated by density centrifugation and stained for CD3, CD4 and CD8, after which CD4+ and CD8+ T cells were sorted on a FACSAria.

The input for sequencing was CD4+ T cells sorted from blood, taken at week 24, from a patient treated with tofacitinib. The chain is assembled from TRBV25-1 and TRBJ2-7; TRBD1 matches 7 bases in the middle. The sequence was collected from a human donor with alopecia areata. The base sequence is TGTGCCAGCAACAGGGGTGGCTACGAGCAGTACTTC. This gives the protein CASNRGGYEQYF.